This TCR beta chain was identified during a study of shared clonotypes between healthy human individuals. Study information: The donors, a couple of women and three men, were aged 18 to 49.

As for this clone: Its cognate antigen is unknown.

Some clones are missing from TCRdb's copy, which holds only in-frame ones; the method was immunoSEQ multiplex PCR. The sample includes about 1.1 million clones, approximately 77% seen only once; the top ten take approximately 0.9%. CDR3 length: 15 amino acids. CDR1 and CDR2 (germline): LNHDA, SQIVND (reference sequence). With 2 bases removed from V and 1 base from J, the gap between germline ends came to 11 bases. General study findings and limits: The study found lower generation probabilities in non-shared clonotypes than in those shared by all four donors.

Sequenced input: memory CD4+ T cells from PBMCs. Subset specified: CD45RA-negative fraction. This receptor was identified in a man between 18 and 35 years old in good health. Some clones in this sample may be carry-over from other donors' samples. The chain combines TRBV19 with TRBJ1-1; D ambiguous. CDR3: CASSIIGVRNTEAFF. For the CDR3, the DNA is TGTGCCAGTAGTATAATCGGGGTCCGGAACACTGAAGCTTTCTTT. Full variable domain (remainder filled in from reference TRBV19 and TRBJ1-1): DGGITQSPKYLFRKEGQNVTLSCEQNLNHDAMYWYRQDPGQGLRLIYYSQIVNDFQKGDIAEGYSVSREKKESFPLTVTSAQKNPTAFYLCASSIIGVRNTEAFFGQGTRLTVV.